This T cell receptor (beta chain) is from a study of glioma-infiltrating T cells. The J segment lost 9 bases and the V segment lost 4 bases, leaving 9 bases of the junction unmatched. This CDR3 has 15 residues. The germline gives CDR1 SGHRS, CDR2 YFSETQ. At least ten counts were recorded for this clonotype. As yet, its antigen is unknown. Broader study findings: Gliomas, especially low-grade, showed above-expected tissue-blood divergence; non-neoplastic patients showed below. Very few CDR3 sequences were shared between tissue and blood.

Amplification of TCR alpha and beta CDR3 regions from RNA used iRepertoire nested multiplex PCR. Tissue mRNA or PBMC total RNA, 100-400 ng, went into one-step reverse transcription and amplification. MiXCR was run by TCRdb on the multiplex PCR reads, yielding one entry per CDR3 protein. The table records about 93,000 distinct CDR3 sequences, roughly 39% of them present only once. The material sequenced was glioma tissue, nonneoplastic brain tissue, or PBMCs (not recorded which). The clonotype comes from a human donor with low-grade glioma or glioblastoma, undergoing nonglioma brain surgery, or in good health (not recorded which). J is TRBJ2-1 and V is TRBV5-1, with TRBD2 matching over 11 bases. CDR3 nucleotide sequence: TGCGCCAGCAGCATTAGCGGGGGGGCGATGAGTGAGCAGTTCTTC. It codes for CASSISGGAMSEQFF.